These T cell receptor beta chains were read from a single sample in a study of blood T cells in healthy people across ages. TCRdb processed the 5' RACE reads anew with MiXCR; each CDR3 protein has one entry. The table includes approximately 810,000 distinct CDR3 sequences, 29% detected once. Sequenced sample: blood. Receptor source: a woman aged 80 or older in good health. Each CDR3 is given with its conserved first and last residue. D genes are given only for firm matches. The size entry is marked missing in some rows and otherwise reads once, few, many or a size class.

clone size: -; J gene: TRBJ1-1; D gene: TRBD1; V gene: TRBV6-2/TRBV6-3; CDR3 DNA: TGTGCCAGCGGAAAGGGGACAGGAGGGTCTTCCTGGCCTGAAGCTTTCTTT; CDR3 protein: CASGKGTGGSSWPEAFF
clone size: -; J gene: TRBJ1-1; D gene: -; V gene: TRBV19; CDR3 DNA: TGTGCCAGTAGAGATACAGGGAACACTGAAGCTTTCTTT; CDR3 protein: CASRDTGNTEAFF
clone size: many; J gene: TRBJ1-1; D gene: -; V gene: TRBV20-1; CDR3 DNA: TGCAGTGCTAGAGTGGACACTCAAGCTTTCTTT; CDR3 protein: CSARVDTQAFF
clone size: -; J gene: TRBJ2-1; D gene: -; V gene: TRBV7-2; CDR3 DNA: TGTGCCAGCTGGGGGGTGTCCGCCTACAATGAGCAGTTCTTC; CDR3 protein: CASWGVSAYNEQFF
clone size: -; J gene: TRBJ1-5; D gene: -; V gene: TRBV11-2; CDR3 DNA: TGTGCCAGCAGCTTAGTGGGCGCTAATCAGCCCCAGCATTTT; CDR3 protein: CASSLVGANQPQHF
clone size: few; J gene: TRBJ1-2; D gene: -; V gene: TRBV19; CDR3 DNA: TGTGCCAGTAGTATGGTGTCGACAGCAAACTATGGCTACACCTTC; CDR3 protein: CASSMVSTANYGYTF
clone size: many; J gene: TRBJ2-1; D gene: -; V gene: TRBV30; CDR3 DNA: TGTGCCTGGAGCGGGCGGGTAATAACAAGTGAGCAGTTCTTC; CDR3 protein: CAWSGRVITSEQFF
clone size: -; J gene: TRBJ2-1; D gene: -; V gene: TRBV7-9; CDR3 DNA: TGTGCCAGCAGCCCCGGGATCCCCGGGGATGAGCAGTTCTTC; CDR3 protein: CASSPGIPGDEQFF
clone size: -; J gene: TRBJ1-5; D gene: TRBD1; V gene: TRBV20-1; CDR3 DNA: TGCAGTGCTGGGGGGACAGTAAATCAGCCCCAGCATTTT; CDR3 protein: CSAGGTVNQPQHF
clone size: -; J gene: TRBJ1-1; D gene: -; V gene: TRBV20-1; CDR3 DNA: TGCAGTGCTAGAGATGGGCTTCTGAACACTGAAGCTTTCTTT; CDR3 protein: CSARDGLLNTEAFF
clone size: few; J gene: TRBJ1-1; D gene: -; V gene: TRBV3-1; CDR3 DNA: TGTGCCAGCAGACGAGGGGCTTTCACTGAAGCTTTCTTT; CDR3 protein: CASRRGAFTEAFF
clone size: few; J gene: TRBJ1-4; D gene: -; V gene: TRBV11-3; CDR3 DNA: TGTGCCAGCAGCCCCGGGACGGTGACTGAAAAACTGTTTTTT; CDR3 protein: CASSPGTVTEKLFF
clone size: -; J gene: TRBJ2-2; D gene: -; V gene: TRBV19; CDR3 DNA: TGTGCCAGTAGTATAGGTTGGGGAGACGGCACCGGGGAGCTGTTTTTT; CDR3 protein: CASSIGWGDGTGELFF
clone size: few; J gene: TRBJ2-3; D gene: -; V gene: TRBV12-3/TRBV12-4; CDR3 DNA: TGTACCAGCAGTTTAGTGAGTGCAGATACGCAGTATTTT; CDR3 protein: CTSSLVSADTQYF
clone size: few; J gene: TRBJ1-6; D gene: -; V gene: TRBV19; CDR3 DNA: TGTGCCAGTATCGGCAGGGAGCGTAATTCACCCCTCCACTTT; CDR3 protein: CASIGRERNSPLHF
clone size: many; J gene: TRBJ1-2; D gene: -; V gene: TRBV2; CDR3 DNA: TGTGCCAGCAGTAGGGCTGACAGTTCATATGGCTACACCTTC; CDR3 protein: CASSRADSSYGYTF
clone size: many; J gene: TRBJ2-7; D gene: TRBD2; V gene: TRBV6-2/TRBV6-3; CDR3 DNA: TGTGCCAGCCTCCCGGGGGGGTCGAACTACGAGCAGTACTTC; CDR3 protein: CASLPGGSNYEQYF
clone size: few; J gene: TRBJ1-4; D gene: TRBD1; V gene: TRBV27; CDR3 DNA: TGTGCCAGCAGTCCAGAACAGGGGATTCTAGGTTTTGAAAAACTGTTTTTT; CDR3 protein: CASSPEQGILGFEKLFF
clone size: few; J gene: TRBJ1-5; D gene: TRBD1; V gene: TRBV6-1; CDR3 DNA: TGTGCCAGCAGACAACAGGGGGTCCTTAATCAGCCCCAGCATTTT; CDR3 protein: CASRQQGVLNQPQHF
clone size: many; J gene: TRBJ2-1; D gene: TRBD1; V gene: TRBV6-2/TRBV6-3; CDR3 DNA: TGTGCCAGCAGTTACTTACTCGGACAGGGGGCGAGGGTCGGTGACAATGAGCAGTTCTTC; CDR3 protein: CASSYLLGQGARVGDNEQFF
clone size: many; J gene: TRBJ2-4; D gene: TRBD1; V gene: TRBV7-2; CDR3 DNA: TGTGCCAGCAGCAAGACAGGGGGTAGTATCATTCAGTACTTC; CDR3 protein: CASSKTGGSIIQYF
clone size: many; J gene: TRBJ2-4; D gene: -; V gene: TRBV7-2; CDR3 DNA: TGTGCCAGCAGCCTCGCTTGGGGGAGGCAAAACATTCAGTACTTC; CDR3 protein: CASSLAWGRQNIQYF
clone size: few; J gene: TRBJ1-6; D gene: -; V gene: TRBV9; CDR3 DNA: TGTGCCAGCAGCGTAGACGGCGGACGGGAATCACCCCTCCACTTT; CDR3 protein: CASSVDGGRESPLHF
clone size: few; J gene: TRBJ2-1; D gene: TRBD1; V gene: TRBV29-1; CDR3 DNA: TGCAGCGTTGGACAGGGCAATGAGCAGTTCTTC; CDR3 protein: CSVGQGNEQFF
clone size: few; J gene: TRBJ2-3; D gene: TRBD2; V gene: TRBV14; CDR3 DNA: TGTGCCAGCAGCCAAGATTGGGGACTAGTCGCAGATACGCAGTATTTT; CDR3 protein: CASSQDWGLVADTQYF
clone size: -; J gene: TRBJ2-7; D gene: -; V gene: TRBV28; CDR3 DNA: TGTGCCAGCATCGGCAGAGCCTACGAGCAGTACTTC; CDR3 protein: CASIGRAYEQYF
clone size: many; J gene: TRBJ2-7; D gene: TRBD1; V gene: TRBV6-1; CDR3 DNA: TGTGCCAGCAGGTACAATACAGGGGTCGGCTCCTACGAGCAGTACTTC; CDR3 protein: CASRYNTGVGSYEQYF
clone size: -; J gene: TRBJ2-3; D gene: TRBD2; V gene: TRBV20-1; CDR3 DNA: TGCAGTGCACCGACTAGCGGGACCCAGCTCACAGATACGCAGTATTTT; CDR3 protein: CSAPTSGTQLTDTQYF
clone size: few; J gene: TRBJ1-1; D gene: TRBD1; V gene: TRBV13; CDR3 DNA: TGTGCCAGCAGCCCCACCGGGACAGGGGAGACTGAAGCTTTCTTT; CDR3 protein: CASSPTGTGETEAFF
clone size: few; J gene: TRBJ1-4; D gene: TRBD1; V gene: TRBV20-1; CDR3 DNA: TGCAGTGCAAAGACAGGGGTTCAGGAAAAACTGTTTTTT; CDR3 protein: CSAKTGVQEKLFF
clone size: -; J gene: TRBJ1-5; D gene: TRBD1; V gene: TRBV20-1; CDR3 DNA: TGCAGTGCTACCGCCAGGGGGATTGGCAATCAGCCCCAGCATTTT; CDR3 protein: CSATARGIGNQPQHF
clone size: -; J gene: TRBJ1-1; D gene: -; V gene: TRBV6-5; CDR3 DNA: TGTGCCAGCAGTTACTTGGGGGGGGTTAACACTGAAGCTTTCTTT; CDR3 protein: CASSYLGGVNTEAFF
clone size: many; J gene: TRBJ1-5; D gene: -; V gene: TRBV9; CDR3 DNA: TGTGCCAGCAGCCCCCACGCGGGGGGGATTTATCAGCCCCAGCATTTT; CDR3 protein: CASSPHAGGIYQPQHF
clone size: many; J gene: TRBJ2-4; D gene: -; V gene: TRBV12-3/TRBV12-4; CDR3 DNA: TGTGCCAGCAAACTAAGCAGGATTAAAAACATTCAGTACTTC; CDR3 protein: CASKLSRIKNIQYF
clone size: many; J gene: TRBJ2-5; D gene: -; V gene: TRBV7-7; CDR3 DNA: TGTGCTAGCAGCTTACATCCCACCGGGGTGGAGACCCAGTACTTC; CDR3 protein: CASSLHPTGVETQYF
clone size: -; J gene: TRBJ2-5; D gene: TRBD2; V gene: TRBV11-2; CDR3 DNA: TGTGCCAGCAGCCCATTCGGGGGAGGGTCCAAAGAGACCCAGTACTTC; CDR3 protein: CASSPFGGGSKETQYF
clone size: -; J gene: TRBJ2-5; D gene: -; V gene: TRBV7-9; CDR3 DNA: TGTGCCAGCAGCTTAGACCCCACCGGAGAGACCCAGTACTTC; CDR3 protein: CASSLDPTGETQYF
clone size: -; J gene: TRBJ2-3; D gene: TRBD2; V gene: TRBV18; CDR3 DNA: TGTGCCAGCTCACCAGTGGCTAGCGGGGTCGGAGATACGCAGTATTTT; CDR3 protein: CASSPVASGVGDTQYF
clone size: many; J gene: TRBJ2-1; D gene: TRBD2; V gene: TRBV9; CDR3 DNA: TGTGCCAGCAGCGTGGGGGGGGGCAATGAGCAGTTCTTC; CDR3 protein: CASSVGGGNEQFF
clone size: -; J gene: TRBJ2-7; D gene: -; V gene: TRBV5-6; CDR3 DNA: TGTGCCAGCAGCTCCTCCAGGACCTACGAGCAGTACTTC; CDR3 protein: CASSSSRTYEQYF
clone size: few; J gene: TRBJ1-5; D gene: TRBD1; V gene: TRBV30; CDR3 DNA: TGTGCCTGGAGAAAACAGGGGGCCTTTGGTCAGCCCCAGCATTTT; CDR3 protein: CAWRKQGAFGQPQHF
clone size: -; J gene: TRBJ2-2; D gene: -; V gene: TRBV5-1; CDR3 DNA: TGCGCCAGCACCCCGTTCGGGACGAATACCGGGGAGCTGTTTTTT; CDR3 protein: CASTPFGTNTGELFF
clone size: many; J gene: TRBJ2-5; D gene: -; V gene: TRBV7-2; CDR3 DNA: TGTGCCAGCAGCTTAGCGAGGGCGGGGCCTCAAGAGACCCAGTACTTC; CDR3 protein: CASSLARAGPQETQYF
clone size: many; J gene: TRBJ2-7; D gene: -; V gene: TRBV5-1; CDR3 DNA: TGCGCCAGCACCTTGGGGGCCCGAAGCTCCTACGAGCAGTACTTC; CDR3 protein: CASTLGARSSYEQYF
clone size: many; J gene: TRBJ2-4; D gene: -; V gene: TRBV12-3/TRBV12-4; CDR3 DNA: TGTGCCAGCAGCCCTCGAGGGGTACGAGCCAAAAACATTCAGTACTTC; CDR3 protein: CASSPRGVRAKNIQYF
clone size: many; J gene: TRBJ1-2; D gene: -; V gene: TRBV29-1; CDR3 DNA: TGCAGCGTTCGCGGGGCGGGGGGCTACACCTTC; CDR3 protein: CSVRGAGGYTF
clone size: many; J gene: TRBJ2-7; D gene: TRBD2; V gene: TRBV20-1; CDR3 DNA: TGCAGTGCTAGTGGAGCGGGGCCTTACGAGCAGTACTTC; CDR3 protein: CSASGAGPYEQYF
clone size: many; J gene: TRBJ2-7; D gene: -; V gene: TRBV11-2; CDR3 DNA: TGTGCCAGCAGCCGCGACGGGACACTCTCCGAGCAGTACTTC; CDR3 protein: CASSRDGTLSEQYF
clone size: -; J gene: TRBJ1-1; D gene: -; V gene: TRBV2; CDR3 DNA: TGTGCCAGCACTAACGGAGAGAACACTGAAGCTTTCTTT; CDR3 protein: CASTNGENTEAFF